The 5 T cell receptor beta chains given below trace back to one sample, sequenced in a study of OX40 agonist ivuxolimab in advanced cancers. The assay was immunoSEQ multiplex PCR, and TCRdb's table has in-frame clones only and misses some. This sample carries about 80,000 clones, 94% of them seen once, and the ten largest clones take approximately 10%. This specimen consisted of CD4+ or CD8+ T cells sorted from blood, obtained in a trial of the OX40 agonist ivuxolimab. All receptors come from an adult with an advanced solid tumor such as melanoma, head and neck, liver or kidney cancer.

V gene TRBV7-9 combines with J gene TRBJ2-1; D unclear. CDR1 and CDR2 from the germline V gene are SEHNR and FQNEAQ (reference sequence). The CDR3 totals 12 residues. The ends were cut back, 5 bases at V and 4 bases at J, with 6 bases in the middle. CDR3 sequence (DNA): TGTGCCAGCAGCACGGGTTACAATGAGCAGTTCTTC. Translating gives CASSTGYNEQFF. Combining the CDR3 with reference TRBV7-9 and TRBJ2-1 gives the whole variable domain DTGVSQNPRHKITKRGQNVTFRCDPISEHNRLYWYRQTLGQGPEFLTYFQNEAQLEKSRLLSDRFSAERPKGSFSTLEIQRTEQGDSAMYLCASSTGYNEQFFGPGTRLTVL.

The rearrangement links TRBV6-5 to TRBJ1-2; 11 bases fit TRBD1. Trimming took 8 bases from V and 7 from J; bases not matched to a gene: 3. CDR3 length: 12 amino acids. Germline V gene data show CDR1 as MNHEY and CDR2 as SVGAGI. CDR3 nucleotide sequence: TGTGCCAGCCGGGACAGGGGGACTGGCTACACCTTC. This translates into CASRDRGTGYTF.

This chain connects TRBV14 to TRBJ1-2, with 10 bases fitting TRBD1. After removal of 6 bases from V and 4 bases from J, the junction contained 8 bases not matched to a gene. Germline assignment: CDR1 SGHDN and CDR2 FVKESK. This CDR3 has 15 amino acids. CDR3 sequence: CASSPPGQGGYGYTF. In DNA, the CDR3 is TGTGCCAGCAGTCCCCCTGGACAGGGGGGCTATGGCTACACCTTC. The full variable domain, its missing parts supplied by reference TRBV14 and TRBJ1-2, is EAGVTQFPSHSVIEKGQTVTLRCDPISGHDNLYWYRRVMGKEIKFLLHFVKESKQDESGMPNNRFLAERTGGTYSTLKVQPAELEDSGVYFCASSPPGQGGYGYTFGSGTRLTVV.

The V gene is TRBV5-1, the J gene TRBJ2-2, with 10 bases identical to TRBD2. The V gene's germline CDR1 is SGHRS and CDR2 YFSETQ. J gave up 4 bases and V 7 bases, and 4 bases lay outside the gene matches. This CDR3 is 14 amino acids long. CDR3 bases: TGCGCCAGCGGACTAGCGGTTTCCACCGGGGAGCTGTTTTTT. It encodes CASGLAVSTGELFF.

The chain combines TRBV4-1 with TRBJ2-1; 14 bases agree with TRBD2. The CDR3 spans 15 residues. The germline V gene has CDR1 MGHRA and CDR2 YSYEKL. Trimming cost V 4 bases and J 7 bases; bases outside gene matches: 3. The CDR3 DNA follows: TGCGCCAGCAGCCCCGGACTAGCGGGAGGAAATGAGCAGTTCTTC. Amino acids: CASSPGLAGGNEQFF.